This T cell receptor beta chain was sequenced in a study of T cell responses to AZD1222 COVID-19 vaccine. Points from the study as a whole: Donor demographics were predominantly white British with a female majority; clonal diversity may be underestimated. Nearly half of the spike-specific TCRs reportedly recognize variant regions that carry no mutations. Seropositivity was recorded at baseline in only 5 or 6 AZD1222 recipients.

Repertoires were generated with immunoSEQ multiplex PCR, while TCRdb's copy carries only in-frame clones and drops some. The sample has fewer than 120,000 clones, about 94% seen once; the top ten hold 2.9%. Trimming took 4 bases from V and 8 from J; bases not matched to a gene: 7. This CDR3 has 13 amino acids. Germline CDR1 reads LGHDT; CDR2 reads YNNKEL (reference sequence). A note on this clone: The antigen is unknown.

The sequence was collected from an adult who received the AZD1222 COVID-19 vaccine. The J gene is TRBJ1-2, the V gene TRBV3-1 (or the pseudogene TRBV3-2), with TRBD1 identical over 7 bases. Specimen: peripheral blood, collected 28 days after the second AZD1222 dose. CDR3 in amino acids: CASSPGQPRGYTF. For the CDR3, the DNA is TGTGCCAGCAGCCCGGGACAGCCAAGGGGCTACACCTTC.